This T cell receptor beta chain comes out of a study of a mutant IDH1 vaccine in newly diagnosed glioma. Study at large: Patients began vaccination 4-6 weeks after radiotherapy alone, or with temozolomide cycles. Treated patients comprised approximately 60% males and around 40% females, mean age about 40 years. Previous treatment comprised radiotherapy, temozolomide, or both, mostly both.

The repertoire was sequenced with immunoSEQ multiplex PCR; TCRdb's copy has only in-frame clones and lacks some. The repertoire holds under 50,000 clones, with more than 75% as singletons. Stated time point: week 35, safety follow-up. One vaccine dose held 300 ug of mutant IDH1 20-mer peptide and came with topical imiquimod. New astrocytomas of WHO grade 3 or 4 that were IDH1-mutant and ATRX-lost were found in the donors. V was pared by 6 bases and J by 0 bases, with 6 bases of the junction left unmatched. This CDR3 is 15 amino acids long. CDR1 and CDR2 (germline): LGHNT, FRNRAP. Details on this clone: The antigen is not known.

The chain uses TRBV12-5 and TRBJ2-5, with 8 positions matching TRBD1. The TCR originated in a woman between 35 and 50 years old with glioma. Sequenced here: PBMCs, sampled from a glioma patient whose treatment included an IDH1 peptide vaccine. The CDR3 spells CASGGGTGYQETQYF. In DNA form, the CDR3 reads TGTGCTAGTGGGGGTGGGACAGGCTACCAAGAGACCCAGTACTTC. Full variable domain (remainder filled in from reference TRBV12-5 and TRBJ2-5): DARVTQTPRHKVTEMGQEVTMRCQPILGHNTVFWYRQTMMQGLELLAYFRNRAPLDDSGMPKDRFSAEMPDATLATLKIQPSEPRDSAVYFCASGGGTGYQETQYFGPGTRLLVL.